The 26 T cell receptor beta chains presented below share a single source sample, sequenced in a study of CD8 T cells in ankylosing spondylitis. TCRdb re-analysed the 5' RACE reads in MiXCR, keeping a single row per CDR3 protein. The data hold approximately 240,000 distinct CDR3 sequences, with 8% to 11% observed a single time. The sequenced material came from blood, either unsorted or a sorted T cell fraction (not recorded which). These receptors originate from a male donor with ankylosing spondylitis or in good health (not recorded which).

This clonotype turned up a few times. The chain has TRBV4-2 and TRBJ2-2; a weak D match, TRBD2 (5 bases). CDR1 LGHNA and CDR2 YNFKEQ come from the germline V gene. The ends were cut back, 0 bases at V and 6 bases at J, with 14 bases in the middle. The CDR3 length is 16 residues. The CDR3 sequence: CASSQDEGSMAGELFF. In nucleotides, the CDR3 is TGTGCCAGCAGCCAAGATGAGGGAAGTATGGCCGGGGAGCTGTTTTTT.

This clonotype was seen a few times. The V call is TRBV9, the J call TRBJ2-4; maybe TRBD1 (7 bases). CDR1 is SGDLS, CDR2 YYNGEE, per germline. V was clipped by 5 bases and J by 1 base, with 16 bases between them. The CDR3 has 16 residues. The CDR3 here is CASSSGGTAAKNIQYF. DNA for the CDR3: TGTGCCAGCAGTAGTGGGGGGACAGCCGCCAAAAACATTCAGTACTTC.

This clonotype was picked up many times. The V call is TRBV2, the J call TRBJ1-5, with 7 bases lining up with TRBD1. CDR3 size: 16 residues. Germline V gene lookup returns CDR1 SNHLY and CDR2 FYNNEI. Unmatched junction bases numbered 10, after V lost 5 bases and J lost 3 bases. CDR3 region: CASSPPRQGNNQPQHF. The CDR3 DNA follows: TGTGCCAGCAGTCCCCCCCGACAGGGTAACAATCAGCCCCAGCATTTT.

This clonotype showed up many times. The chain employs TRBV12-3 or TRBV12-4 and TRBJ1-1; D uncertain. V dropped 5 bases and J dropped 1 base, with 8 bases sitting between them. CDR3 length equals 13 residues. The CDR3 here is CASSPTENTEAFF. The CDR3 coding sequence is TGTGCCAGCAGTCCAACAGAGAACACTGAAGCTTTCTTT.

This clonotype was seen many times. The V call is TRBV27, the J call TRBJ2-3; TRBD1 matches at 9 bases. The CDR3 covers 17 residues. Germline trimming cut 1 base from V and 3 bases from J; bases unmatched to any gene: 8. Germline V CDR1 and CDR2: MNHEY, SMNVEV (reference sequence). The CDR3 is CASSLLGTGLWTDTQYF. Written as DNA, the CDR3 is TGTGCCAGCAGTTTATTGGGGACAGGGTTGTGGACAGATACGCAGTATTTT.

This clonotype was counted only a few times. The rearrangement joins TRBV20-1 to TRBJ1-2, with D possibly being TRBD1 (5 bases). This CDR3 region has 13 residues. V lost 8 bases, J lost 6 bases, and 19 bases lay in between. Germline V gene lookup returns CDR1 DFQATT and CDR2 SNEGSKA (reference sequence). The CDR3 loop is CSCRDPQSNGYTF. The DNA of the CDR3 is TGCAGTTGCCGGGACCCACAAAGCAATGGCTACACCTTC.

This clonotype occurred many times. The genes are TRBV20-1 and TRBJ2-1, with TRBD1 matching 11 bases. The CDR3 has 13 residues. Germline assignment: CDR1 DFQATT and CDR2 SNEGSKA (reference sequence). J gave up 3 bases and V 6 bases, and 1 base lay outside the gene matches. Written as DNA, the CDR3 is TGCAGTGCGGGGACAGGGGGCTACAATGAGCAGTTCTTC. It yields the protein CSAGTGGYNEQFF.

This chain uses TRBV12-3 or TRBV12-4 with TRBJ2-5, with 8 positions matching TRBD1. This CDR3 spans 15 amino acids. J gave up 5 bases and V 7 bases, and 12 bases lay outside the gene matches. CDR3 in DNA: TGTGCCAGCACCCTCTCCGACAGGGGCGCGGAGACCCAGTACTTC. Translation gives CASTLSDRGAETQYF.

The table lists this clonotype with many counts. The chain recombines TRBV19 with TRBJ1-2; 11 bases align to TRBD1. Germline trimming cut 3 bases from V and 8 bases from J; bases unmatched to any gene: 5. CDR1 LNHDA and CDR2 SQIVND come from the germline V gene (reference sequence). This CDR3 comprises 14 residues. CDR3 sequence: CASSMLGQGGGYTF. As DNA, the CDR3 is TGTGCCAGTAGTATGCTGGGACAGGGGGGCGGCTACACCTTC.

This clonotype was counted at least ten times. The gene calls are TRBV7-9 and TRBJ1-1; D gene ambiguous. Trimming cost V 3 bases and J 1 base, with 9 bases left between them. The CDR3 is made up of 14 amino acids. The germline gives CDR1 SEHNR, CDR2 FQNEAQ (reference sequence). DNA for the CDR3: TGTGCCAGCAGCTTGGGGAACAGGAACACTGAAGCTTTCTTT. Its translation: CASSLGNRNTEAFF.

This clonotype was counted at least ten times. CDR3 in DNA: TGTGCCAGCAGCCGAGCGGGAGCGGGCGCTAACACCGGGGAGCTGTTTTTT. Protein sequence: CASSRAGAGANTGELFF. V gene TRBV11-2 combines with J gene TRBJ2-2; 8 bases agree with TRBD2. The CDR3 is 17 residues long. Germline V gene sequence: CDR1 SGHAT, CDR2 FQNNGV. The trim removed 5 bases at V and 2 bases at J, leaving 10 bases unmatched.

For this clonotype: A much more abundant neighbour one base away suggests this may be a read error. The gene calls are TRBV3-1 and TRBJ2-5; tentatively, D is TRBD1 (5 bases). There are 12 residues in the CDR3. Germline CDR1 reads LGHDT; CDR2 reads YNNKEL (reference sequence). The CDR3 reads CVSSPSGETQYF. As DNA, the CDR3 is TGTGTCAGCAGTCCGTCAGGGGAGACCCAGTACTTC.

The chain links TRBV4-1 to TRBJ2-1; 12 bases fit TRBD2. The V segment lost 3 bases and the J segment 6 bases; nucleotides outside the gene matches: 3. The CDR3 is made up of 15 amino acids. Per the germline V gene, CDR1 is MGHRA and CDR2 is YSYEKL. CDR3 DNA sequence: TGCGCCAGCAGCCACGGGACTAGCGGGTTCAATGAGCAGTTCTTC. This gives the protein CASSHGTSGFNEQFF.

This clonotype has ten or more counts. The chain links TRBV20-1 to TRBJ2-4; D ambiguous. V was trimmed by 4 bases and J by 1 base, leaving 8 bases between them. CDR3 length: 13 residues. Germline assignment: CDR1 DFQATT and CDR2 SNEGSKA (reference sequence). CDR3 in amino acids: CSANEAAKNIQYF. The DNA of the CDR3 is TGCAGTGCTAACGAGGCGGCCAAAAACATTCAGTACTTC.

Many counts were recorded for this clonotype. The chain is built from TRBV20-1 and TRBJ1-1; D call uncertain. The CDR3 runs to 12 residues. V dropped 0 bases and J dropped 0 bases, with 2 bases sitting between them. Germline V CDR1 and CDR2: DFQATT, SNEGSKA (reference sequence). The CDR3 is CSAREMNTEAFF. The CDR3 DNA follows: TGCAGTGCTAGAGAGATGAACACTGAAGCTTTCTTT.

There are many counts of this clonotype. The chain uses TRBV5-5 and TRBJ1-1; D is unresolved. Germline CDR1 reads SGHKS; CDR2 reads YYEKEE (reference sequence). V lost 1 base to trimming and J lost 2 bases, with 6 bases between them. This CDR3 region has 13 residues. In DNA, the CDR3 is TGTGCCAGCAGCTTGCAGACAAACACTGAAGCTTTCTTT. Its protein is CASSLQTNTEAFF.

In this sample, this clonotype turned up a few times. This chain uses TRBV20-1 with TRBJ2-3, with 9 bases identical to TRBD1. CDR3 length equals 15 residues. Germline CDR1 reads DFQATT; CDR2 reads SNEGSKA (reference sequence). V shed 6 bases and J 3 bases; nucleotides not matched to a gene: 10. The CDR3 protein is CSALDRQGGTDTQYF. The CDR3 DNA reads as TGCAGTGCCCTGGACCGACAGGGGGGGACAGATACGCAGTATTTT.

This clonotype was counted only a few times. The rearrangement links TRBV7-9 to TRBJ2-1; D gene unclear. Germline CDR1 reads SEHNR; CDR2 reads FQNEAQ (reference sequence). The CDR3 is 15 amino acids. Deletions cut 5 bases from V and 0 bases from J, with 11 bases between. CDR3: CASSPNPSSYNEQFF. CDR3 coding DNA: TGTGCCAGCAGCCCGAATCCGAGCTCCTACAATGAGCAGTTCTTC.

This clonotype came up many times. This chain connects TRBV6-5 to TRBJ2-2; perhaps D is TRBD1 or TRBD2 (5 bases each). The germline V gene has CDR1 MNHEY and CDR2 SVGAGI. The CDR3 length is 14 residues. V was shortened by 2 bases and J by 7 bases, with 11 bases between the two germline ends. In DNA, the CDR3 is TGTGCCAGCAGTTACCGCCGGGACCGCGGGGAGCTGTTTTTT. This encodes CASSYRRDRGELFF.

This clonotype was observed at least ten times. The chain joins TRBV7-9 to TRBJ2-1; TRBD2 matches 10 bases. The germline V gene has CDR1 SEHNR and CDR2 FQNEAQ (reference sequence). The CDR3 extends over 15 amino acids. V was clipped by 6 bases and J by 5 bases; unmatched bases: 7. The CDR3 loop reads CASSPTSGVNNEQFF. In DNA form, the CDR3 reads TGTGCCAGCAGTCCTACTAGCGGGGTCAACAATGAGCAGTTCTTC. The complete variable domain, with remaining parts taken from reference TRBV7-9 and TRBJ2-1, reads DTGVSQNPRHKITKRGQNVTFRCDPISEHNRLYWYRQTLGQGPEFLTYFQNEAQLEKSRLLSDRFSAERPKGSFSTLEIQRTEQGDSAMYLCASSPTSGVNNEQFFGPGTRLTVL.

This clonotype has ten or more counts. The J gene is TRBJ1-5, the V gene TRBV10-2; 8 nucleotides align to TRBD1. The CDR3 has 15 residues. V shed 4 bases and J 5 bases; nucleotides not matched to a gene: 7. The germline CDR1 and CDR2 sequences are WSHSY and SAAADI. CDR3 sequence reads: CASSVGTGGDQPQHF. The CDR3 DNA reads as TGCGCCAGCAGTGTGGGGACAGGCGGCGATCAGCCCCAGCATTTT.

This clonotype was recorded many times. The chain employs TRBV10-2 and TRBJ1-6, with 9 bases matching TRBD1. CDR3 length equals 14 residues. The trim removed 6 bases at V and 14 bases at J, leaving 11 bases unmatched. In germline, CDR1 is WSHSY, CDR2 SAAADI. DNA of the CDR3: TGCGCCAGCAGCCGGGGACAGGGTGCCCCGACCCTCCACTTT. It translates to CASSRGQGAPTLHF.

The chain has TRBV20-1 and TRBJ2-7, with D possibly TRBD1 on 6 matching bases. The CDR3 has 14 amino acids. Germline CDR1 and CDR2: DFQATT and SNEGSKA (reference sequence). Trimming took off 5 bases at V and 2 bases at J, with 16 bases between the two ends. The CDR3: CSAPTGPATYEQYF. CDR3 nucleotide sequence: TGCAGTGCTCCTACAGGGCCTGCAACCTACGAGCAGTACTTC.

This clonotype has a count of ten or more. The chain employs TRBV13 and TRBJ2-5, with 11 nucleotides matching TRBD1. This CDR3 region has 15 residues. Trimming cost V 4 bases and J 5 bases; bases outside gene matches: 6. Germline CDR1 and CDR2: PRHDT and FYEKMQ (reference sequence). In DNA, the CDR3 is TGTGCCAGCAGCTCCCGGACAGGGGGCAGGGAGACCCAGTACTTC. Its translation is CASSSRTGGRETQYF.

The sample holds many counts of this clonotype. The rearrangement joins TRBV5-1 to TRBJ1-1; D not certain. The V gene lost 4 bases and the J gene lost 4 bases, with 11 bases spanning the gap. Germline CDR1 SGHRS, CDR2 YFSETQ. This CDR3 region has 13 residues. In DNA form, the CDR3 reads TGCGCCAGCAGCGACCAGAGCGGCACTGAAGCTTTCTTT. This gives the protein CASSDQSGTEAFF.

With respect to this clonotype: Since a much larger clone is just one base distant, this may be a read error. The chain joins TRBV11-2 to TRBJ2-7; D not resolved. Trimming removed 1 base at V and 4 bases at J, with 11 bases between. The CDR3 consists of 14 residues. Germline values: CDR1 SGHAT, CDR2 FQNNGV. CDR3: CASSLGAELYEQYF. The CDR3 DNA is TGTGCCAGCAGCTTAGGGGCAGAGCTTTACGAGCAGTACTTC.